The rows below give T cell receptor beta chains drawn from one sample of a study of T cells in Graves' hyperthyroidism and ophthalmopathy. Via MiXCR, TCRdb re-called the multiplex PCR reads, giving one row per CDR3 protein. The table includes about 520,000 distinct CDR3 sequences, 24% detected once. Sequencing input: blood. These receptors all stem from a woman aged 25 to 39 with Graves' ophthalmopathy. Each CDR3 is given without its conserved first and last residue. Each record gives: V gene, J gene, CDR3 protein.

v_call: TRBV7-2; j_call: TRBJ2-5; cdr3_aa: ASSLGQGGQPY
v_call: TRBV12-3/TRBV12-4; j_call: TRBJ1-2; cdr3_aa: ASSSALGQGAYGYT
v_call: TRBV3-1; j_call: TRBJ2-5; cdr3_aa: ASSQVVWDRAQETQY
v_call: TRBV4-1; j_call: TRBJ2-7; cdr3_aa: ASSQGPTSGYEQY
v_call: TRBV11-1; j_call: TRBJ1-2; cdr3_aa: ASSSQGMRDGYT
v_call: TRBV4-1; j_call: TRBJ2-2; cdr3_aa: ASSQVKGSTGELF
v_call: TRBV28; j_call: TRBJ1-1; cdr3_aa: ASSPAQNTEAF
v_call: TRBV7-9; j_call: TRBJ2-3; cdr3_aa: ASSVGVTDTQY
v_call: TRBV25-1; j_call: TRBJ2-7; cdr3_aa: ASSVGTSGGYEQY
v_call: TRBV27; j_call: TRBJ2-7; cdr3_aa: ASSFTGQTSTYEQY
v_call: TRBV6-1; j_call: TRBJ1-2; cdr3_aa: ASSASGQIGYGYT
v_call: TRBV6-5; j_call: TRBJ2-7; cdr3_aa: ASSYSSNPDRFSYEQY
v_call: TRBV5-1; j_call: TRBJ2-2; cdr3_aa: ASSSGLVGPVGELF
v_call: TRBV7-9; j_call: TRBJ2-2; cdr3_aa: ASSPEGYTGELF
v_call: TRBV12-3/TRBV12-4; j_call: TRBJ2-7; cdr3_aa: ASSFLGRSYEQY
v_call: TRBV30; j_call: TRBJ2-7; cdr3_aa: AWSTSSYEQY
v_call: TRBV28; j_call: TRBJ1-1; cdr3_aa: ATARGVTEAF
v_call: TRBV28; j_call: TRBJ2-5; cdr3_aa: ASSLHLSTGGVWETQY
v_call: TRBV2; j_call: TRBJ2-5; cdr3_aa: ASSERASSGETQY
v_call: TRBV7-9; j_call: TRBJ2-7; cdr3_aa: ASSTPLVPYEQY
v_call: TRBV4-1; j_call: TRBJ2-7; cdr3_aa: ASSQSVRRAESYEQY
v_call: TRBV30; j_call: TRBJ2-7; cdr3_aa: AWNRDSTYEQY
v_call: TRBV20-1; j_call: TRBJ1-2; cdr3_aa: SASYAAGGVGGYT
v_call: TRBV20-1; j_call: TRBJ2-7; cdr3_aa: SAFAGGTYEQY
v_call: TRBV20-1; j_call: TRBJ2-7; cdr3_aa: SVPPERINTYEQY
v_call: TRBV4-1; j_call: TRBJ1-1; cdr3_aa: ASSQGPIERAF
v_call: TRBV29-1; j_call: TRBJ1-1; cdr3_aa: SVDAGFTEAF
v_call: TRBV7-2; j_call: TRBJ2-5; cdr3_aa: ASSKDRGRQETQY
v_call: TRBV4-1; j_call: TRBJ2-2; cdr3_aa: ASRSPTTGELF